A selection of T cell receptor beta chains follows, all from one sample in a study of control samples from healthy donors and cancer patients. Some clones are missing from TCRdb's copy, which holds only in-frame ones; the method was immunoSEQ multiplex PCR. The sample lists under 150,000 clones, approximately 95% occurring once. Sequencing was done on a sample of blood. The receptor set was obtained from a man younger than 40 in good health. The CDR3 runs from the conserved cysteine through the conserved F or W. The D gene is left open where the match is weak. Only some rows state a clone size, as once, few, many or a class for expanded clones.

V gene	D gene	J gene	clone size	CDR3 DNA	CDR3 protein
TRBV4-3	TRBD1	TRBJ2-7	.	TGCGCCAGCAGCCAAGAAACCGGGACAGGGGGTTCTTACGAGCAGTACTTC	CASSQETGTGGSYEQYF
TRBV19	.	TRBJ1-1	.	TGTGCCAGTAGTCCTCGACAGTCCGAAGCTTTCTTT	CASSPRQSEAFF
TRBV21-1	.	TRBJ2-7	.	TGTGCCAGCAGTTCCCGTGAGGGTGCCGCGCTCTACGAGCAGTACTTC	CASSSREGAALYEQYF
TRBV5-1	.	TRBJ2-2	.	TGCGCCAGCAGCTTGGGCTCACGCACCGGGGAGCTGTTTTTT	CASSLGSRTGELFF
TRBV18	.	TRBJ1-1	.	TGTGCCAGCTCACTCGGGTTCACTGAAGCTTTCTTT	CASSLGFTEAFF
TRBV29-1	.	TRBJ1-2	once	TGCAGCGTTGAATGGGGGTATGGCTACACCTTC	CSVEWGYGYTF
TRBV5-1	TRBD2	TRBJ2-5	once	TGCGCCAGCAGCTCGGGGGGGGCTAAGGAGACCCAGTACTTC	CASSSGGAKETQYF
TRBV9	.	TRBJ2-5	.	TGTGCCAGCAGCGTATGGGACCAAGAGACCCAGTACTTC	CASSVWDQETQYF
TRBV9	.	TRBJ2-7	.	TGTGCCAGCAGCTCCGACCTCGACTACGAGCAGTACTTC	CASSSDLDYEQYF
TRBV28	TRBD2	TRBJ2-1	.	TGTGCCAGCAGTCCCCGGGCTGCGGGGGTGATCTTC	CASSPRAAGVIF
TRBV7-9	TRBD2	TRBJ2-1	.	TGTGCCAGCAGCCCACTAGCGGGGGGAATTGAGCAGTTCTTC	CASSPLAGGIEQFF
TRBV12-3/TRBV12-4	.	TRBJ2-1	.	TGTGCCAGCACCTGGGGGCAAGGGCAGTTCTTC	CASTWGQGQFF
TRBV24-1	.	TRBJ1-4	.	TGTGCCACCAGTGGAGGTTCTCCAGGGTTAGGGGAAAAACTGTTTTTT	CATSGGSPGLGEKLFF
TRBV18	.	TRBJ1-3	.	TGTGCCAGCTCGCCCGAACACCTCCCGTCCTCCATATATTTT	CASSPEHLPSSIYF
TRBV2	.	TRBJ2-3	.	TGTGCCAGCAGTGAGCCGCCTACAGATACGCAGTATTTT	CASSEPPTDTQYF
TRBV19	TRBD1	TRBJ2-1	.	TGTGCCAGTAGTAGAAGGGACAGGGGATCCTACAATGAGCAGTTCTTC	CASSRRDRGSYNEQFF
TRBV6-5	.	TRBJ2-6	.	TGTGCCAGCAGTAGCAGACATACTGGGGCCAACGTCCTGACTTTC	CASSSRHTGANVLTF
TRBV19	.	TRBJ2-7	.	TGTGCCAGTAGTATGAGTTCAGGAGCCTACGAGCAGTACTTC	CASSMSSGAYEQYF
TRBV19	TRBD2	TRBJ2-5	.	TGTGCCAGTAGCCCCTGGGGGGGCCAAGAGACCCAGTACTTC	CASSPWGGQETQYF
TRBV6-2/TRBV6-3	.	TRBJ1-4	.	TGTGCCAGCAGTTACGGAGGGGATAATGAAAAACTGTTTTTT	CASSYGGDNEKLFF
TRBV7-9	.	TRBJ1-1	.	TGTGCCAGCAGCTTACAGGGCTGGAACACTGAAGCTTTCTTT	CASSLQGWNTEAFF
TRBV9	TRBD2	TRBJ2-1	.	TGTGCCAGCAGCGTAGGACTAGCGGACTACAATGAGCAGTTCTTC	CASSVGLADYNEQFF
TRBV3-1/TRBV3-2	TRBD1	TRBJ2-3	.	TGTGCCAGCAGCCCAAGCAACAGGGGAGATACGCAGTATTTT	CASSPSNRGDTQYF
TRBV6-1	TRBD1	TRBJ1-4	.	TGTGCCAGCAGTGAATTTCCGGGACAGGCGAATGAAAAACTGTTTTTT	CASSEFPGQANEKLFF
TRBV7-9	.	TRBJ2-2	.	TGTGCCAGCAGCTCCCTGTCCGGGTCGCACGGGGAGCTGTTTTTT	CASSSLSGSHGELFF
TRBV2	.	TRBJ1-1	.	TGTGCCAGCAGTGAAGCCGTTGGGGGAGTCACTGAAGCTTTCTTT	CASSEAVGGVTEAFF
TRBV7-9	.	TRBJ1-1	once	TGTGCCAGCAGCTTAGTAGCCACTGAAGCTTTCTTT	CASSLVATEAFF
TRBV9	TRBD2	TRBJ2-7	.	TGTGCCAGCAGCGGGAGCGGGGGCTCCTACGAGCAGTACTTC	CASSGSGGSYEQYF
TRBV28	TRBD1	TRBJ2-2	.	TGTGCCAGCAGCAGGACAGGGGGCTACACTTTTATTTCGAACACCGGGGAGCTGTTTTTT	CASSRTGGYTFISNTGELFF
TRBV6-5	TRBD2	TRBJ2-1	.	TGTGCCAGCAGTCCCTGGACTAGCGGGGGAAATGAGCAGTTCTTC	CASSPWTSGGNEQFF
TRBV27	TRBD1	TRBJ2-3	.	TGTGCCAGCAGTTCGCATGGGGACAGGGGGTCCACAGATACGCAGTATTTT	CASSSHGDRGSTDTQYF
TRBV6-2/TRBV6-3	TRBD1	TRBJ2-5	.	TGTGCCAGCAGCGAGTTGGGACAGCAAGAGACCCAGTACTTC	CASSELGQQETQYF
TRBV3-1/TRBV3-2	TRBD1	TRBJ1-5	.	TGTGCCAGCAGCCAACTCGGGACAGGAACTCAGCCCCAGCATTTT	CASSQLGTGTQPQHF
TRBV5-4	TRBD1	TRBJ2-2	.	TGTGCCAGCAGCGGCCCGACAGGGGGCCTGAACACCGGGGAGCTGTTTTTT	CASSGPTGGLNTGELFF